Below are 6 T cell receptor beta chains sequenced from a single sample in a study of Ad26.COV2.S vaccination and SARS-CoV-2 variants. Sequencing was performed with immunoSEQ multiplex PCR; in TCRdb, only in-frame clones are kept and a portion is missing. Counted here are over 400,000 clones, about nine tenths occurring once; the ten biggest clones make up around 4.2%. The treatment is: roughly 20 received Ad26.COV2.S at low or high dose, single or two shots; roughly five received placebo; per-sample allocation not given. Day 63 after the first injection of vaccine or placebo was the sampling time. Here the sequenced sample was peripheral blood, taken in a trial of Ad26.COV2.S vaccine versus placebo. These receptors were collected from a person between 18 and 60 years old who received the Ad26.COV2.S COVID-19 vaccine or a placebo.

V usage is TRBV10-3 and J usage is TRBJ1-2, with D unresolved. Looked up from germline, CDR1 is ENHRY and CDR2 is SYGVKD. Trimming removed 2 bases at V and 0 bases at J, with 4 bases between. CDR3 length: 13 amino acids. In DNA form, the CDR3 reads TGTGCCATCAGTGAGGCCGCTAACTATGGCTACACCTTC. Translation: CAISEAANYGYTF.

The V gene is TRBV20-1, the J gene TRBJ2-1; no reliable D call. The CDR3 extends over 11 amino acids. The germline V and J ends were trimmed by 6 bases and 5 bases, with 8 bases remaining between them. Germline CDR1 and CDR2: DFQATT and SNEGSKA (reference sequence). Here the CDR3 DNA reads TGCAGTGCCCTTCGAAACAATGAGCAGTTCTTC. Its translation: CSALRNNEQFF.

The genes are TRBV28 and TRBJ1-1; D is unresolved. CDR1 is MDHEN and CDR2 is SYDVKM in the germline V gene. With 8 bases removed from V and 3 bases from J, the gap between germline ends came to 10 bases. The CDR3 is 12 amino acids. CDR3: CASSAIHTEAFF. The CDR3 region has the DNA TGTGCCAGCTCGGCTATACACACTGAAGCTTTCTTT.

CDR3 DNA: TGTGCCATCAGTGCAGCGGGGGACTCGGTTGAGCAGTTCTTC. Amino acid sequence: CAISAAGDSVEQFF. V and J are TRBV10-3 and TRBJ2-1; 8 bases fit TRBD2. V shed 4 bases, J shed 9 bases, and the junction held 8 bases outside the gene matches. The germline V gene has CDR1 ENHRY and CDR2 SYGVKD. This CDR3 contains 14 residues.

The chain has TRBV10-3 and TRBJ1-1, with TRBD1 identical over 8 bases. J lost 11 bases, V lost 6 bases, and 14 bases had no gene match. Germline CDR1 reads ENHRY; CDR2 reads SYGVKD. The CDR3 length is 14 residues. This CDR3 is CAISTSPQGEKAFF. In nucleotides, the CDR3 is TGTGCCATCAGCACAAGCCCACAGGGGGAGAAGGCTTTCTTT.

The chain joins TRBV30 to TRBJ1-6; D is uncertain. Between the trimmed V and J ends, which lost 3 bases and 9 bases, there was a span of 12 bases. Germline V gives CDR1 GTSNPN, CDR2 SVGIG (reference sequence). This CDR3 is built from 13 residues. The DNA of the CDR3 is TGTGCCTGGAGCCATATGGAGAGTTCACCCCTCCACTTT. The encoded protein is CAWSHMESSPLHF.